This entry lists 5 T cell receptor beta chains sequenced from one sample in a study of cytomegalovirus exposure and HLA in healthy donors. PCR involved 60 Vbeta and 13 Jbeta primers. Some clones are missing from TCRdb's copy, which holds only in-frame ones; the method was immunoSEQ multiplex PCR. The table has 95,000 to 130,000 clones, 8% to 10% seen once. Sequences were obtained from PBMCs. These receptors all stem from a man younger than 40 in good health and CMV-seronegative.

In this sample, this clone turned up a few times. The chain joins TRBV4-1 to TRBJ2-7, with 8 bases matching TRBD1. The CDR3 is 17 amino acids. The trim removed 0 bases at V and 1 base at J, leaving 8 bases unmatched. Germline V lookup: CDR1 MGHRA, CDR2 YSYEKL. CDR3 sequence reads: CASSQDGRTGRSYEQYF. The CDR3 bases are TGCGCCAGCAGCCAAGATGGTAGGACAGGGAGATCCTACGAGCAGTACTTC.

This chain uses TRBV11-3 with TRBJ2-5; 9 bases agree with TRBD2. The germline V gene has CDR1 SGHNT and CDR2 YENEEA. The CDR3 has 15 amino acids. The J segment lost 2 bases and the V segment lost 4 bases, leaving 5 bases of the junction unmatched. The CDR3 region has the DNA TGTGCCAGCAGCTACGGGACTAGCACACAAGAGACCCAGTACTTC. Translating gives CASSYGTSTQETQYF.

V gene TRBV7-2 combines with J gene TRBJ2-1; 9 bases fit TRBD2. J lost 6 bases, V lost 5 bases, and 14 bases had no gene match. The CDR3 totals 17 residues. From germline, CDR1 is SGHTA and CDR2 FQGNSA. Here the CDR3 reads CASSPQGARGGVNEQFF. CDR3 bases: TGTGCCAGCAGCCCCCAGGGAGCGCGGGGGGGCGTCAATGAGCAGTTCTTC.

This clone has a handful of counts. The rearrangement uses TRBV6-5 and TRBJ1-1; no definite D call. Per the germline V gene, CDR1 is MNHEY and CDR2 is SVGAGI. CDR3 length: 14 residues. Trimming pared 5 bases from V and 0 bases from J, leaving 10 bases between. The CDR3, as DNA: TGTGCCAGCAGTCCACCCCGGGTGAACACTGAAGCTTTCTTT. Translation gives CASSPPRVNTEAFF.

J is TRBJ1-4 and V is TRBV7-2; D might be TRBD1 (6 bases). CDR1 and CDR2 from the germline V gene are SGHTA and FQGNSA. Trimming took 3 bases from V and 4 from J, leaving 9 bases between them. CDR3 length equals 14 residues. CDR3: CASSFTGINEKLFF. CDR3 DNA sequence: TGTGCCAGCAGCTTTACAGGGATTAATGAAAAACTGTTTTTT.